This entry features one TCR beta chain sequence. Its cognate antigen is unknown. Assays captured 90,000 or so TCR templates per sample. Only in-frame clones appear in the TCRdb table, and some are missing; sequencing was by immunoSEQ multiplex PCR. The sample has 100,000 or so clones; roughly 92% are singletons. The data are from a study of siplizumab effects on memory and regulatory T cells. Study findings and constraints: Unstimulated subsets contained matches for only a minor fraction of alloreactive clones. Apparently key alloresponse contributors, naive T cells also seemed more diverse than memory cells.

The V end was cut by 1 base, the J end by 0 bases, with 6 bases between. The length of the CDR3 is 14 residues. Germline CDR1 and CDR2: WSHSY and SAAADI. This chain joins TRBV10-2 and TRBJ1-2; D not certain. Sequenced: CD4+ T cells sorted from blood. The source is a human donor in good health. As DNA, the CDR3 is TGCGCCAGCAGTGAGTTGACGGCTAACTATGGCTACACCTTC. This gives the protein CASSELTANYGYTF.